The rows below give T cell receptor beta chains drawn from one sample of a study of identical twins. TCRdb redid the calling of the 5' RACE reads with MiXCR, one entry per CDR3 protein. The sample gives around 1.7 million distinct CDR3 sequences, less than 40% of which show up once; around 0.25% is in the top ten. The sequenced sample was cord blood. These receptors came from a newborn girl in good health. Each CDR3 is given with its conserved first and last residue. D genes are given only for firm matches. Size values are once, few and many counts, or a class for expanded clones, and some rows have none.

clone_size: many
v_call: TRBV12-3/TRBV12-4
j_call: TRBJ2-7
d_call: TRBD1
cdr3_aa: CASSLDRGRYEQYF
cdr3_nt: TGTGCCAGCAGCTTGGACAGGGGGCGTTACGAGCAGTACTTC

clone_size: many
v_call: TRBV29-1
j_call: TRBJ2-7
d_call: TRBD2
cdr3_aa: CSALGGAVSKLAGYEQYF
cdr3_nt: TGCAGCGCGTTGGGGGGCGCAGTAAGTAAACTAGCGGGCTACGAGCAGTACTTC

clone_size: -
v_call: TRBV25-1
j_call: TRBJ1-2
d_call: -
cdr3_aa: CASSEFRGGDYGYTF
cdr3_nt: TGTGCCAGCAGTGAATTTCGGGGAGGAGACTATGGCTACACCTTC

clone_size: few
v_call: TRBV5-1
j_call: TRBJ1-1
d_call: -
cdr3_aa: CASGWAGQNTEAFF
cdr3_nt: TGCGCCAGCGGCTGGGCGGGGCAGAACACTGAAGCTTTCTTT

clone_size: -
v_call: TRBV9
j_call: TRBJ2-3
d_call: -
cdr3_aa: CASSAPTRSTDTQYF
cdr3_nt: TGTGCCAGCAGCGCCCCAACTAGAAGCACAGATACGCAGTATTTT

clone_size: -
v_call: TRBV29-1
j_call: TRBJ1-2
d_call: -
cdr3_aa: CSVAQGYGYTF
cdr3_nt: TGCAGCGTTGCGCAGGGCTATGGCTACACCTTC

clone_size: few
v_call: TRBV28
j_call: TRBJ2-5
d_call: -
cdr3_aa: CASSDQGMGKETQYF
cdr3_nt: TGTGCCAGCAGTGATCAGGGGATGGGAAAAGAGACCCAGTACTTC

clone_size: few
v_call: TRBV29-1
j_call: TRBJ1-1
d_call: TRBD1
cdr3_aa: CSVPRGTGAFF
cdr3_nt: TGCAGCGTGCCACGGGGGACAGGCGCTTTCTTT

clone_size: -
v_call: TRBV2
j_call: TRBJ1-5
d_call: -
cdr3_aa: CASSVQRPLSNQPQHF
cdr3_nt: TGTGCCAGCAGTGTTCAACGGCCCCTTAGCAATCAGCCCCAGCATTTT

clone_size: -
v_call: TRBV2
j_call: TRBJ2-3
d_call: TRBD2
cdr3_aa: CASNRLSGGRGDTQYF
cdr3_nt: TGTGCCAGCAATCGTCTCAGCGGGGGGCGGGGAGATACGCAGTATTTT

clone_size: -
v_call: TRBV6-1
j_call: TRBJ2-1
d_call: TRBD2
cdr3_aa: CASNPLAGVSYNEQFF
cdr3_nt: TGTGCCAGCAACCCGCTAGCGGGAGTTTCCTACAATGAGCAGTTCTTC

clone_size: -
v_call: TRBV5-1
j_call: TRBJ2-3
d_call: -
cdr3_aa: CATTGGQTRTDTQYF
cdr3_nt: TGCGCCACCACCGGGGGACAGACCCGCACAGATACGCAGTATTTT

clone_size: few
v_call: TRBV25-1
j_call: TRBJ2-7
d_call: -
cdr3_aa: CASSVEKPPYEQYF
cdr3_nt: TGTGCCAGCAGTGTGGAAAAACCCCCCTACGAGCAGTACTTC

clone_size: -
v_call: TRBV7-2
j_call: TRBJ2-7
d_call: TRBD2
cdr3_aa: CACSLVPGGVRGYEQYF
cdr3_nt: TGTGCCTGCAGCTTAGTCCCGGGAGGAGTCAGAGGCTACGAGCAGTACTTC

clone_size: few
v_call: TRBV20-1
j_call: TRBJ2-3
d_call: TRBD1
cdr3_aa: CSARPGTGGNTQYF
cdr3_nt: TGCAGTGCTCGCCCCGGGACAGGGGGAAATACTCAGTATTTT

clone_size: few
v_call: TRBV25-1
j_call: TRBJ1-2
d_call: TRBD1
cdr3_aa: CASSDNRGWDGYTF
cdr3_nt: TGTGCCAGCAGTGATAACAGGGGATGGGATGGCTACACCTTC

clone_size: -
v_call: TRBV11-2
j_call: TRBJ2-1
d_call: -
cdr3_aa: CASSRGAAGPRYNEQFF
cdr3_nt: TGTGCCAGCAGCCGCGGGGCGGCAGGCCCAAGATACAATGAGCAGTTCTTC

clone_size: many
v_call: TRBV20-1
j_call: TRBJ2-7
d_call: -
cdr3_aa: CSASVQGGYEQYF
cdr3_nt: TGCAGTGCTAGTGTCCAGGGGGGATACGAGCAGTACTTC

clone_size: -
v_call: TRBV6-1
j_call: TRBJ1-2
d_call: -
cdr3_aa: CANADKNNYGYTF
cdr3_nt: TGTGCCAACGCGGACAAAAATAACTATGGCTACACCTTC

clone_size: few
v_call: TRBV27
j_call: TRBJ2-1
d_call: -
cdr3_aa: CASKLRTATSYNEQFF
cdr3_nt: TGTGCCAGCAAACTAAGGACAGCGACCTCCTACAATGAGCAGTTCTTC

clone_size: -
v_call: TRBV3-1
j_call: TRBJ2-7
d_call: -
cdr3_aa: CASSQFSVSYEQYF
cdr3_nt: TGTGCCAGCAGCCAGTTTTCCGTCTCCTACGAGCAGTACTTC

clone_size: few
v_call: TRBV3-1
j_call: TRBJ1-1
d_call: -
cdr3_aa: CASSQDPGGAMNTEAFF
cdr3_nt: TGTGCCAGCAGCCAAGACCCGGGGGGGGCTATGAACACTGAAGCTTTCTTT

clone_size: few
v_call: TRBV12-3/TRBV12-4
j_call: TRBJ2-3
d_call: -
cdr3_aa: CASTWGGISTDTQYF
cdr3_nt: TGTGCCAGCACCTGGGGCGGAATTAGCACAGATACGCAGTATTTT

clone_size: -
v_call: TRBV5-1
j_call: TRBJ2-1
d_call: -
cdr3_aa: CASSLGPSIGYNEQFF
cdr3_nt: TGCGCCAGCAGCTTGGGGCCAAGTATAGGCTACAATGAGCAGTTCTTC

clone_size: -
v_call: TRBV2
j_call: TRBJ1-5
d_call: -
cdr3_aa: CASSPHGHSNQPQHF
cdr3_nt: TGTGCCAGCAGTCCTCACGGACATAGCAATCAGCCCCAGCATTTT

clone_size: few
v_call: TRBV27
j_call: TRBJ2-1
d_call: TRBD1
cdr3_aa: CASSGGTGYNEQFF
cdr3_nt: TGTGCCAGCAGTGGGGGGACAGGCTACAATGAGCAGTTCTTC

clone_size: few
v_call: TRBV3-1
j_call: TRBJ2-3
d_call: -
cdr3_aa: CASSHRTGTGISTDTQYF
cdr3_nt: TGTGCCAGCAGCCACCGAACCGGGACCGGAATTTCCACAGATACGCAGTATTTT

clone_size: few
v_call: TRBV20-1
j_call: TRBJ2-3
d_call: -
cdr3_aa: CSASGPGAKDTQYF
cdr3_nt: TGCAGTGCTAGCGGCCCCGGGGCAAAAGATACGCAGTATTTT

clone_size: few
v_call: TRBV4-1
j_call: TRBJ2-3
d_call: TRBD2
cdr3_aa: CASSQTPLERESPDTQYF
cdr3_nt: TGCGCCAGCAGCCAAACCCCTTTGGAGCGGGAGTCCCCAGATACGCAGTATTTT

clone_size: -
v_call: TRBV12-3/TRBV12-4
j_call: TRBJ1-5
d_call: -
cdr3_aa: CASSVRVQPQHF
cdr3_nt: TGTGCCAGCAGTGTCAGGGTGCAGCCCCAGCATTTT

clone_size: -
v_call: TRBV7-2
j_call: TRBJ2-7
d_call: -
cdr3_aa: CASSQSAFSYERYF
cdr3_nt: TGTGCCAGCAGCCAATCGGCTTTTTCCTACGAGCGGTACTTC

clone_size: -
v_call: TRBV28
j_call: TRBJ2-7
d_call: -
cdr3_aa: CASTYPKDTYF
cdr3_nt: TGTGCCAGCACCTACCCTAAGGACACGTACTTC

clone_size: -
v_call: TRBV20-1
j_call: TRBJ2-3
d_call: -
cdr3_aa: CSARVPQGKDTQYF
cdr3_nt: TGCAGTGCTAGGGTGCCCCAGGGTAAAGATACGCAGTATTTT

clone_size: -
v_call: TRBV2
j_call: TRBJ2-1
d_call: TRBD2
cdr3_aa: CASTVAGGHNEQFF
cdr3_nt: TGTGCCAGCACCGTAGCGGGGGGGCACAATGAGCAGTTCTTC

clone_size: few
v_call: TRBV9
j_call: TRBJ1-4
d_call: -
cdr3_aa: CASGTSASTNEKLFF
cdr3_nt: TGTGCCAGTGGGACCTCGGCATCAACTAATGAAAAACTGTTTTTT

clone_size: few
v_call: TRBV20-1
j_call: TRBJ2-3
d_call: -
cdr3_aa: CSARPGLTSTDTQYF
cdr3_nt: TGCAGTGCTAGACCGGGACTGACTAGCACAGATACGCAGTATTTT

clone_size: -
v_call: TRBV14
j_call: TRBJ1-2
d_call: -
cdr3_aa: CASSQGRKVGYTF
cdr3_nt: TGTGCCAGCAGCCAAGGACGGAAGGTTGGCTACACCTTC

clone_size: -
v_call: TRBV11-2
j_call: TRBJ2-7
d_call: TRBD1
cdr3_aa: CASSFGGQFEQYF
cdr3_nt: TGTGCCAGCAGCTTTGGGGGACAGTTCGAGCAGTACTTC

clone_size: few
v_call: TRBV4-2
j_call: TRBJ2-3
d_call: TRBD2
cdr3_aa: CASSQASPFQRDPTDTQYF
cdr3_nt: TGTGCCAGCAGCCAAGCAAGCCCCTTTCAGCGGGACCCCACAGATACGCAGTATTTT